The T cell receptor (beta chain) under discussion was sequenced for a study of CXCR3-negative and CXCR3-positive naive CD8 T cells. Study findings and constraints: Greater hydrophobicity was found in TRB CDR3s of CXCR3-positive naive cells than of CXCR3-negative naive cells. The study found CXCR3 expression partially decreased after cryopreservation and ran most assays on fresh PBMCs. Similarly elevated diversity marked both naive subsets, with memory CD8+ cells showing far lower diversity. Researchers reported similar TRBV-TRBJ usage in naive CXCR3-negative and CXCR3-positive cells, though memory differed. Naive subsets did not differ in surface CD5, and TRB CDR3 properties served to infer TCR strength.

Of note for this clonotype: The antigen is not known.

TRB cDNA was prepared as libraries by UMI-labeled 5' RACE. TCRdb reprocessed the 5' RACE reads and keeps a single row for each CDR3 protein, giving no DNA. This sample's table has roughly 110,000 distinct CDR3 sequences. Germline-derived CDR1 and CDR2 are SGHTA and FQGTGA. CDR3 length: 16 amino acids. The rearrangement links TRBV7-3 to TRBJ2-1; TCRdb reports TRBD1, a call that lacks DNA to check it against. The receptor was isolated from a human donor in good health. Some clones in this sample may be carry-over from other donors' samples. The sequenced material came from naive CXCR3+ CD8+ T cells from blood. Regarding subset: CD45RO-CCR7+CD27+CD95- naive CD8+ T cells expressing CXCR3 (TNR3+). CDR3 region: CASSLIRRGAGNEQFF. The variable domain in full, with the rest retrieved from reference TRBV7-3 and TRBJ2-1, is GAGVSQTPSNKVTEKGKYVELRCDPISGHTALYWYRQSLGQGPEFLIYFQGTGAADDSGLPNDRFFAVRPEGSVSTLKIQRTERGDSAVYLCASSLIRRGAGNEQFFGPGTRLTVL.